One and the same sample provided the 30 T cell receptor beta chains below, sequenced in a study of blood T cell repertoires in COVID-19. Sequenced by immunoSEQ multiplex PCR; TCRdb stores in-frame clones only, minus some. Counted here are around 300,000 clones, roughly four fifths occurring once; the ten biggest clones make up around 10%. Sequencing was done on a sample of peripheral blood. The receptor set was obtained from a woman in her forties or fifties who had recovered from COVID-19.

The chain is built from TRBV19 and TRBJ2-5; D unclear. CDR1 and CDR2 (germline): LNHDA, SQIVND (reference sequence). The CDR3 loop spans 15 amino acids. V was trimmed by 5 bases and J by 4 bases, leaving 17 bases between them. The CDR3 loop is CASSSSGPYLETQYF. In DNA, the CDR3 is TGTGCCAGTAGTTCTTCGGGTCCCTATCTAGAGACCCAGTACTTC.

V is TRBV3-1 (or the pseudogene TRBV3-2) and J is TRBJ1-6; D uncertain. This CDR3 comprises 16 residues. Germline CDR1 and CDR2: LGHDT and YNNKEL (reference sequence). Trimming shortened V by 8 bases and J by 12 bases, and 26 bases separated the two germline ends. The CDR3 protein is CASALGGRGLRGPLHF. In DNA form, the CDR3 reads TGTGCCAGCGCCCTTGGAGGGAGAGGTTTGCGGGGACCCCTCCACTTT.

The CDR3 coding sequence is TGTGCCAGCAGCTTAGAAAGGGCGAGACTAGCGGGAGCGTACAATGAGCAGTTCTTC. Translation gives CASSLERARLAGAYNEQFF. V gene TRBV7-2 combines with J gene TRBJ2-1; 12 nucleotides agree with TRBD2. Germline CDR1 reads SGHTA; CDR2 reads FQGNSA. CDR3 length equals 19 residues. V gave up 1 base and J gave up 4 bases; unmatched junction bases: 11.

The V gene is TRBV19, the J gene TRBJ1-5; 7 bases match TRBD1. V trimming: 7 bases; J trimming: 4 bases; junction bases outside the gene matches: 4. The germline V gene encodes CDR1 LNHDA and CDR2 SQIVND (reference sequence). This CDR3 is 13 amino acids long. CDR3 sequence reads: CASTDRTNQPQHF. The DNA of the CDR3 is TGTGCCAGTACGGACAGGACGAATCAGCCCCAGCATTTT.

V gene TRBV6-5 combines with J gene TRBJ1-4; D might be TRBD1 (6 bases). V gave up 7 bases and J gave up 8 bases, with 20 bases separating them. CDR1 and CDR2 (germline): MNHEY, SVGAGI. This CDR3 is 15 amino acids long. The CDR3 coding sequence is TGTGCCAGCATTTCCACAGGGTCTCAGGGAGAAAAACTGTTTTTT. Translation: CASISTGSQGEKLFF.

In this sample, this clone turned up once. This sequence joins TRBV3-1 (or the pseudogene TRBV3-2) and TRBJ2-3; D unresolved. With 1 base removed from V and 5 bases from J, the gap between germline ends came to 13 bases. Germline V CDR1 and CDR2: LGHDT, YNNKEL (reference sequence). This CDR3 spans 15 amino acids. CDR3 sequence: CASSQVYGVRDTQYF. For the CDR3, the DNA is TGTGCCAGCAGCCAAGTATACGGAGTCAGAGATACGCAGTATTTT.

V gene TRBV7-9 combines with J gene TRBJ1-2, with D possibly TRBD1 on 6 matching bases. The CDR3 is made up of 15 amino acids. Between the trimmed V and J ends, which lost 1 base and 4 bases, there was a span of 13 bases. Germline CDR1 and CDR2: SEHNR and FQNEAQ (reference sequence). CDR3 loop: CASSLGHWTVYGYTF. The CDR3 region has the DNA TGTGCCAGCAGCTTAGGTCATTGGACAGTCTATGGCTACACCTTC.

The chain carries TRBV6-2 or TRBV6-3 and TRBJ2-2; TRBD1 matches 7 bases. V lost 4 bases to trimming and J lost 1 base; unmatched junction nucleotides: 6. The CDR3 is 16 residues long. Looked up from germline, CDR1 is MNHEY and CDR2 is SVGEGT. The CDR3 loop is CASSLTWTGNTGELFF. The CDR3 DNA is TGTGCCAGCAGTTTAACTTGGACAGGGAACACCGGGGAGCTGTTTTTT.

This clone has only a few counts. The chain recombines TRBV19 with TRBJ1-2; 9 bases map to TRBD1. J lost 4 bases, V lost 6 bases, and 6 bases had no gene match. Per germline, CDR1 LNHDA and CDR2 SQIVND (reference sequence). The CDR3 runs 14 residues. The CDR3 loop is CASRGQGKGYGYTF. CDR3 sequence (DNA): TGTGCCAGTAGGGGACAGGGTAAAGGCTATGGCTACACCTTC.

CDR3 DNA sequence: TGTGCCATCAGGCAGGGGTCTGGAAACACCATATATTTT. Translated, it gives CAIRQGSGNTIYF. The chain couples TRBV10-3 to TRBJ1-3; TRBD1 is a possible D gene (6 bases). CDR1 ENHRY and CDR2 SYGVKD come from the germline V gene. The V and J ends lost 6 bases and 1 base respectively, with 7 bases between them. This CDR3 region has 13 residues.

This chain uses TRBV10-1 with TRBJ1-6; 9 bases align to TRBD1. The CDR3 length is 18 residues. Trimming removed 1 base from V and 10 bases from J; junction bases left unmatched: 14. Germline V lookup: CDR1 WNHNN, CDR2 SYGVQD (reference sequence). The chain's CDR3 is CASSECPGTGIGRSPLHF. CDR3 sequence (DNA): TGCGCCAGCAGTGAGTGTCCCGGGACAGGGATCGGCCGCTCACCCCTCCACTTT.

Here the CDR3 DNA reads TGTGCCAGCAGCCAAGAGGAGCCGGTGGGTTCACCCCTCCACTTT. This encodes CASSQEEPVGSPLHF. The chain has TRBV4-2 and TRBJ1-6, with D unclear. The germline gives CDR1 LGHNA, CDR2 YNFKEQ. This CDR3 spans 15 amino acids. Between the trimmed V and J ends, which lost 0 bases and 9 bases, there was a span of 12 bases.

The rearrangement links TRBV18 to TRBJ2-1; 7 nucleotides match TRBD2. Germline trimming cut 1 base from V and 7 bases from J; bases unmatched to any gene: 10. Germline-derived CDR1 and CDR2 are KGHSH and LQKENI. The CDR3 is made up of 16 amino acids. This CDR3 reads CASSPLALGTKNEQFF. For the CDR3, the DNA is TGTGCCAGCTCACCACTAGCGTTAGGGACTAAAAATGAGCAGTTCTTC.

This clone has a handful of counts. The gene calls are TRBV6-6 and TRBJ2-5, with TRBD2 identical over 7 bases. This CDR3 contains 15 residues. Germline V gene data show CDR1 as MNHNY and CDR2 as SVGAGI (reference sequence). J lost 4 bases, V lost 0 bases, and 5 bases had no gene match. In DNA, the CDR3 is TGTGCCAGCAGTTACTCGATGGGGGGGGGAGAGACCCAGTACTTC. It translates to CASSYSMGGGETQYF.

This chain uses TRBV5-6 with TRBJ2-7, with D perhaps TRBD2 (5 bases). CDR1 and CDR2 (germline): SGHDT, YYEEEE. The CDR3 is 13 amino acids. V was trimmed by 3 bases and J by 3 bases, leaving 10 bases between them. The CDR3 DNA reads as TGTGCCAGCAGCTCTTCGGGGTACTACGAGCAGTACTTC. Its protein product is CASSSSGYYEQYF.

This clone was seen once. The CDR3 bases are TGTGCCAGCAGCGTGGAGCCAGGGGGAAATGTCGAGCAGTACTTC. Encoded protein: CASSVEPGGNVEQYF. The chain has TRBV5-6 and TRBJ2-7, with 7 bases fitting TRBD1. The CDR3 spans 15 residues. From germline, CDR1 is SGHDT and CDR2 YYEEEE. V shed 4 bases, J shed 6 bases, and the junction held 13 bases outside the gene matches.

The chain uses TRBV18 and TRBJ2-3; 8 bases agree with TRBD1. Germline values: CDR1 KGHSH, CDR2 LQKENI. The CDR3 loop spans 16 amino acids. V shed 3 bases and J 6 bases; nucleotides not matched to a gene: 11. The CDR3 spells CASSPGTGHHSDTQYF. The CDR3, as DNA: TGTGCCAGCTCACCTGGGACAGGCCACCATTCGGATACGCAGTATTTT.

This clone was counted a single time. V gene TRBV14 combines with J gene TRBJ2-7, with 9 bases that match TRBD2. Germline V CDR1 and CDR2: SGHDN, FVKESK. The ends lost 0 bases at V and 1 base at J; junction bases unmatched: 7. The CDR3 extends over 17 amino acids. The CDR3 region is CASSQDTGTSWSYEQYF. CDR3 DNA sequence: TGTGCCAGCAGCCAAGACACTGGGACTAGCTGGTCCTACGAGCAGTACTTC.

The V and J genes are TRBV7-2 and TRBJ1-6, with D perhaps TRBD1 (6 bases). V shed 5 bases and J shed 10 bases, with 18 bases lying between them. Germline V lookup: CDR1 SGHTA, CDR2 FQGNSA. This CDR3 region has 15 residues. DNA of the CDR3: TGTGCCAGCAGCGCCCGGCCTGGGGGCGAATCACCCCTCCACTTT. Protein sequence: CASSARPGGESPLHF. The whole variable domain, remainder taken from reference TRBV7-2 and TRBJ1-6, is GAGVSQSPSNKVTEKGKDVELRCDPISGHTALYWYRQSLGQGLEFLIYFQGNSAPDKSGLPSDRFSAERTGGSVSTLTIQRTQQEDSAVYLCASSARPGGESPLHFGNGTRLTVT.

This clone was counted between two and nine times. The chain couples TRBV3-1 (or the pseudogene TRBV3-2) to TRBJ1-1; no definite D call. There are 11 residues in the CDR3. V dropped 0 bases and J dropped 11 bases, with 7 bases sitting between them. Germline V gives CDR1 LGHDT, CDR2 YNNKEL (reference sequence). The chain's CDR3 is CASSQDRRAFF. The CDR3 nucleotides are TGTGCCAGCAGCCAAGACAGGAGGGCTTTCTTT.

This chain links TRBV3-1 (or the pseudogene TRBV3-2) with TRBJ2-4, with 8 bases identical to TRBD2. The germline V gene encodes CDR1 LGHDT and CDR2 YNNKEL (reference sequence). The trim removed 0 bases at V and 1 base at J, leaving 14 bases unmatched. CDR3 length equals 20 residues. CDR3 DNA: TGTGCCAGCAGCCAAGATCGGCGCAGCGGGGGTACGATGGCCAAAAACATTCAGTACTTC. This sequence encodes CASSQDRRSGGTMAKNIQYF.

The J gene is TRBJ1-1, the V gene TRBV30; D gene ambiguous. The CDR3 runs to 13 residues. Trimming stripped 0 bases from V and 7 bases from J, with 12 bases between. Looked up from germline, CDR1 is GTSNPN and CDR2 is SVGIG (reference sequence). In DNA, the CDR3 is TGTGCCTGGAGTGTACACCCAGCGGGTGAAGCTTTCTTT. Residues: CAWSVHPAGEAFF.

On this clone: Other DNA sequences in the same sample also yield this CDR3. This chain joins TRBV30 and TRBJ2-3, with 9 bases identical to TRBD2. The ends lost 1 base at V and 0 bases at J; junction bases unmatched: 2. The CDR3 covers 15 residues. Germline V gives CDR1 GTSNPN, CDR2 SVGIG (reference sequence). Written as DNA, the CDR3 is TGTGCCTGGAGTGGCCTAGCGGGAAGCACAGATACGCAGTATTTT. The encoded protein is CAWSGLAGSTDTQYF.

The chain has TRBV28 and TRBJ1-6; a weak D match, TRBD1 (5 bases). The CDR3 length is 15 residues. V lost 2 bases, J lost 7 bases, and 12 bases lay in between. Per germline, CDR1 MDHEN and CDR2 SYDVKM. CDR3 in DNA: TGTGCCAGCAGTTTACCGGGACGGGGGAATTCACCCCTCCACTTT. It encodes CASSLPGRGNSPLHF.

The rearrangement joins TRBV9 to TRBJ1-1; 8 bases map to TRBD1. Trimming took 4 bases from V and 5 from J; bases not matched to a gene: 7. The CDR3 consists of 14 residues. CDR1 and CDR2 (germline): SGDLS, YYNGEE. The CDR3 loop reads CASSPGGLVTEAFF. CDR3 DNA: TGTGCCAGCAGCCCAGGGGGCTTAGTTACTGAAGCTTTCTTT.

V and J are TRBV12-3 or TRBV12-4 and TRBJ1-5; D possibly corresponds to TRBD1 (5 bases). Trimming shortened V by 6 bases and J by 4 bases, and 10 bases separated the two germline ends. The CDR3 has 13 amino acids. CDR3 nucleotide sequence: TGTGCCAGCAGGAGACAGAATAATCAGCCCCAGCATTTT. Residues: CASRRQNNQPQHF.

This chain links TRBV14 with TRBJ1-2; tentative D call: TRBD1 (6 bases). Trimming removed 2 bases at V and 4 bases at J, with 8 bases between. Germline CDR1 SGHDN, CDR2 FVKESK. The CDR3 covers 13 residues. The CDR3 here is CASSQTGLYGYTF. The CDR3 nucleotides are TGTGCCAGCAGCCAAACAGGGCTCTATGGCTACACCTTC.

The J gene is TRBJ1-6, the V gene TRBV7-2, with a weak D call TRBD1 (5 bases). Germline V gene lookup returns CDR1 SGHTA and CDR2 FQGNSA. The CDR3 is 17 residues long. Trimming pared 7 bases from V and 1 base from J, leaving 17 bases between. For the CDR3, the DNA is TGTGCCAGCAAAAACGGTCCAGGGCTGTCCTATAATTCACCCCTCCACTTT. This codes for CASKNGPGLSYNSPLHF.

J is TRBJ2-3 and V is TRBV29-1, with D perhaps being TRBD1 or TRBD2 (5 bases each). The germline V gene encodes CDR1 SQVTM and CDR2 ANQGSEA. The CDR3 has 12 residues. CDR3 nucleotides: TGCACCGCGGGCGCCCCAGGGGATACGCAGTATTTT. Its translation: CTAGAPGDTQYF.

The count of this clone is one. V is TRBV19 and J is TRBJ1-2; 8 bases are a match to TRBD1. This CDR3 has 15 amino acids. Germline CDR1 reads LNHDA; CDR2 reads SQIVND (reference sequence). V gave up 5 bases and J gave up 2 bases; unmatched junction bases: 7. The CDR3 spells CASSDDRGGNYGYTF. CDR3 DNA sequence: TGTGCCAGTAGTGACGACAGGGGTGGGAACTATGGCTACACCTTC.